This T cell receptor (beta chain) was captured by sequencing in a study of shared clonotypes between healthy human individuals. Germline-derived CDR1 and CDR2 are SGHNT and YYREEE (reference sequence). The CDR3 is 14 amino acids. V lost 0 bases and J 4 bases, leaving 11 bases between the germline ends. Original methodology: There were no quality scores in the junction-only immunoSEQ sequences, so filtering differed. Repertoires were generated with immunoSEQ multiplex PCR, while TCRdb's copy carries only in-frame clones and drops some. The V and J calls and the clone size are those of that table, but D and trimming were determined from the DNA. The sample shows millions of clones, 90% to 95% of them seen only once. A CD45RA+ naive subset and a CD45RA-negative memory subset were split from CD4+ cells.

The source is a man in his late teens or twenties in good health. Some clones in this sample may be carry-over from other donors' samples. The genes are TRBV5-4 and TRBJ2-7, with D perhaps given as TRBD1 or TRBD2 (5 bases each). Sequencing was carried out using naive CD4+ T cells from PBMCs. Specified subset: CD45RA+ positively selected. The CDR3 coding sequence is TGTGCCAGCAGCTTGGGAGGGACCCTTTACGAGCAGTACTTC. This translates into CASSLGGTLYEQYF.